This is a list of T cell receptor beta chains from one sample in a study of identical twins. Using its own MiXCR run on the 5' RACE reads, TCRdb lists one record per CDR3 protein. The table has around 650,000 distinct CDR3 sequences, roughly 7.1% seen once. The same data also contributed to another study, on yellow fever vaccine responses in identical twins.

Sequenced input: PBMCs. Every receptor here comes from a woman aged 18-29 years in good health. CDR3s include the opening cysteine and the closing phenylalanine or tryptophan. Each record gives: V gene, clone size, D gene, J gene, CDR3 DNA, CDR3 protein. A D gene is named only where the DNA matches it firmly. Where a row states a size, it is once, few, many or the class of an expanded clone; other rows omit it.

v_gene: TRBV27; abundance: few; d_gene: TRBD2; j_gene: TRBJ2-2; CDR3nt: TGTGCCAGCAGTCCTACCCCCCTAGCGGGCAACACCGGGGAGCTGTTTTTT; CDR3aa: CASSPTPLAGNTGELFF
v_gene: TRBV7-8; abundance: NA; d_gene: NA; j_gene: TRBJ2-3; CDR3nt: TGTGCCAGCAGCTTAGGAGTAGCCGGAGCGTTGGGCACAGATACGCAGTATTTT; CDR3aa: CASSLGVAGALGTDTQYF
v_gene: TRBV7-7; abundance: NA; d_gene: TRBD2; j_gene: TRBJ2-3; CDR3nt: TGTGCCAGCAGCCCCCTGGGGGGGTTTACAGATACGCAGTATTTT; CDR3aa: CASSPLGGFTDTQYF
v_gene: TRBV20-1; abundance: NA; d_gene: TRBD2; j_gene: TRBJ2-3; CDR3nt: TGCAGTGCTACCCCGCCCAGACTAGCGCGGAGCACAGATACGCAGTATTTT; CDR3aa: CSATPPRLARSTDTQYF
v_gene: TRBV3-1; abundance: many; d_gene: NA; j_gene: TRBJ2-2; CDR3nt: TGTGCCAGCAGCCAAGATTATAGTGAGGAGCTGTTTTTT; CDR3aa: CASSQDYSEELFF
v_gene: TRBV6-2/TRBV6-3; abundance: NA; d_gene: TRBD1; j_gene: TRBJ2-3; CDR3nt: TGTGCCAGCAGTTCGACTATCCGGGACAGAACAGATACGCAGTATTTT; CDR3aa: CASSSTIRDRTDTQYF
v_gene: TRBV5-1; abundance: many; d_gene: TRBD1; j_gene: TRBJ2-5; CDR3nt: TGCGCCAGCAGCTTGGACAGGGGAATATTACAAGAGACCCAGTACTTC; CDR3aa: CASSLDRGILQETQYF
v_gene: TRBV7-2; abundance: many; d_gene: NA; j_gene: TRBJ2-1; CDR3nt: TGTGCCAGCAGCCCGCAGCACCCGAATGAGCAGTTCTTC; CDR3aa: CASSPQHPNEQFF
v_gene: TRBV27; abundance: few; d_gene: TRBD2; j_gene: TRBJ2-7; CDR3nt: TGTGCCAGCAGTCCCCGAATAGCGGGAGGGCCGGGAGAGCAGTACTTC; CDR3aa: CASSPRIAGGPGEQYF
v_gene: TRBV11-2; abundance: many; d_gene: TRBD2; j_gene: TRBJ2-1; CDR3nt: TGTGCCAGCAGCTTGGGACTAGCGTATTACAATGAGCAGTTCTTC; CDR3aa: CASSLGLAYYNEQFF
v_gene: TRBV6-1; abundance: NA; d_gene: NA; j_gene: TRBJ2-7; CDR3nt: TGTGCCAGCAGTACAGGGTTTGGATACGAGCAGTACTTC; CDR3aa: CASSTGFGYEQYF
v_gene: TRBV29-1; abundance: many; d_gene: TRBD1; j_gene: TRBJ2-2; CDR3nt: TGCAGCGTTCGATCCCGGGACAGGGACACCGGGGAGCTGTTTTTT; CDR3aa: CSVRSRDRDTGELFF
v_gene: TRBV4-1; abundance: many; d_gene: NA; j_gene: TRBJ1-5; CDR3nt: TGCGCCAGCAGCATCGGGGGAGGCAATCAGCCCCAGCATTTT; CDR3aa: CASSIGGGNQPQHF
v_gene: TRBV20-1; abundance: few; d_gene: NA; j_gene: TRBJ2-2; CDR3nt: TGCAGTGCTAGATACGGGGGAGACCTTACCGGGGAGCTGTTTTTT; CDR3aa: CSARYGGDLTGELFF
v_gene: TRBV10-3; abundance: NA; d_gene: NA; j_gene: TRBJ2-1; CDR3nt: TGTGCCATCAGTGAAAGGGGGAGGGTATCCAATGAGCAGTTCTTC; CDR3aa: CAISERGRVSNEQFF
v_gene: TRBV5-1; abundance: NA; d_gene: NA; j_gene: TRBJ2-1; CDR3nt: TGCGCCAGCAGCGTAACAGGGGGGCTTAGCGGGGTCTACAATGAGCAGTTCTTC; CDR3aa: CASSVTGGLSGVYNEQFF
v_gene: TRBV10-3; abundance: few; d_gene: NA; j_gene: TRBJ1-1; CDR3nt: TGTGCCATACAAGCCGGTTGGGGAACTGAAGCTTTCTTT; CDR3aa: CAIQAGWGTEAFF
v_gene: TRBV11-2; abundance: few; d_gene: NA; j_gene: TRBJ2-1; CDR3nt: TGTGCCAGCAGCTTAGCTGGAGGGGGGGCCGGGATAGATGAGCAGTTCTTC; CDR3aa: CASSLAGGGAGIDEQFF
v_gene: TRBV20-1; abundance: NA; d_gene: NA; j_gene: TRBJ1-1; CDR3nt: TGCAGTGTAGCGGGGGATGCTGAAGCTTTCTTT; CDR3aa: CSVAGDAEAFF
v_gene: TRBV5-1; abundance: few; d_gene: TRBD1; j_gene: TRBJ2-1; CDR3nt: TGCGCCAGCAGCCCGGGACAGGTCTATGAGCAGTTCTTC; CDR3aa: CASSPGQVYEQFF
v_gene: TRBV7-6; abundance: NA; d_gene: TRBD2; j_gene: TRBJ2-3; CDR3nt: TGTGCCAGCAGCTTAGTGACTAGCGGGGGCACAGATACGCAGTATTTT; CDR3aa: CASSLVTSGGTDTQYF
v_gene: TRBV10-3; abundance: NA; d_gene: NA; j_gene: TRBJ2-5; CDR3nt: TGTGCCATCAATGAACTAGCCCCCCGGGAGACCCAGTACTTC; CDR3aa: CAINELAPRETQYF
v_gene: TRBV6-2/TRBV6-3; abundance: NA; d_gene: TRBD1; j_gene: TRBJ2-1; CDR3nt: TGTGCCAGCAGGGGGGACAGACTTTACAATGAGCAGTTCTTC; CDR3aa: CASRGDRLYNEQFF
v_gene: TRBV12-3/TRBV12-4; abundance: NA; d_gene: TRBD1; j_gene: TRBJ2-7; CDR3nt: TGTGCCAGCAGTTCCTGGCCGGGACAGGGTTTCGGCGAGCAGTACTTC; CDR3aa: CASSSWPGQGFGEQYF
v_gene: TRBV11-3; abundance: many; d_gene: NA; j_gene: TRBJ2-5; CDR3nt: TGTGCCAGCAGCTTATCAACGGGACCAGAGACCCAGTACTTC; CDR3aa: CASSLSTGPETQYF
v_gene: TRBV12-3/TRBV12-4; abundance: many; d_gene: TRBD2; j_gene: TRBJ2-1; CDR3nt: TGTGCCAGCAGCCAATCTATTAGCGGGCAGGGTTTGGAGCAGTTCTTC; CDR3aa: CASSQSISGQGLEQFF
v_gene: TRBV24-1; abundance: NA; d_gene: TRBD2; j_gene: TRBJ2-3; CDR3nt: TGTGCCACCAGTGATCCAGGGACTAGCGGGAGTGGGGATACGCAGTATTTT; CDR3aa: CATSDPGTSGSGDTQYF
v_gene: TRBV3-1; abundance: many; d_gene: NA; j_gene: TRBJ2-5; CDR3nt: TGTGCCAGCAGCCTTGGGCTAGCCTATGGCCAACAAGAGACCCAGTACTTC; CDR3aa: CASSLGLAYGQQETQYF
v_gene: TRBV27; abundance: few; d_gene: TRBD1; j_gene: TRBJ2-1; CDR3nt: TGTGCCAGCAGTTTGATCAGGGACAGGCCCAATGAGCAGTTCTTC; CDR3aa: CASSLIRDRPNEQFF
v_gene: TRBV11-2; abundance: NA; d_gene: NA; j_gene: TRBJ2-5; CDR3nt: TGTGCCAGCAGCTCTCAGGGGGGAGTGACCCAGTACTTC; CDR3aa: CASSSQGGVTQYF
v_gene: TRBV14; abundance: NA; d_gene: NA; j_gene: TRBJ1-1; CDR3nt: TGTGCCAGCAGCCAAGATCTACGGTACATGAACACTGAAGCTTTCTTT; CDR3aa: CASSQDLRYMNTEAFF
v_gene: TRBV12-3/TRBV12-4; abundance: few; d_gene: NA; j_gene: TRBJ2-1; CDR3nt: TGTGCCAGCTGGACTTCGATTAGGGGCACATGGGGTGAGCAGTTCTTC; CDR3aa: CASWTSIRGTWGEQFF
v_gene: TRBV27; abundance: few; d_gene: NA; j_gene: TRBJ2-2; CDR3nt: TGTGCCAGCAGCTCCTACCCCCGGAACACCGGGGAGCTGTTTTTT; CDR3aa: CASSSYPRNTGELFF
v_gene: TRBV20-1; abundance: NA; d_gene: TRBD2; j_gene: TRBJ2-2; CDR3nt: TGCAGTGCTAGAGATCGAGGACTAGCGGGCACCGGGGAGCTGTTTTTT; CDR3aa: CSARDRGLAGTGELFF
v_gene: TRBV4-1; abundance: few; d_gene: TRBD2; j_gene: TRBJ2-3; CDR3nt: TGCGCCAGCAGCCATAACCGGGGGGTCAACACAGATACGCAGTATTTT; CDR3aa: CASSHNRGVNTDTQYF
v_gene: TRBV7-6; abundance: NA; d_gene: TRBD1; j_gene: TRBJ1-4; CDR3nt: TGTGCCAGCAGCTTCCCGCCCGGGACAGGGGATGAAAAACTGTTTTTT; CDR3aa: CASSFPPGTGDEKLFF
v_gene: TRBV5-5; abundance: NA; d_gene: NA; j_gene: TRBJ2-2; CDR3nt: TGTGCCAGCAGCCTCGCCGATCCGCGCACTGGGGAGCTGTTTTTT; CDR3aa: CASSLADPRTGELFF
v_gene: TRBV20-1; abundance: NA; d_gene: NA; j_gene: TRBJ2-5; CDR3nt: TGCAGTGCTAGCCCACCCACTGGGGGGCCCCTGATCCAAGAGACCCAGTACTTC; CDR3aa: CSASPPTGGPLIQETQYF
v_gene: TRBV20-1; abundance: NA; d_gene: NA; j_gene: TRBJ2-5; CDR3nt: TGCAGTGCTAGAGCGGGAGACTCCCAAGAGACCCAGTACTTC; CDR3aa: CSARAGDSQETQYF
v_gene: TRBV29-1; abundance: NA; d_gene: TRBD1; j_gene: TRBJ1-1; CDR3nt: TGCAGCGTTGACCAAAGGGACAGGGTGGAAGCTTTCTTT; CDR3aa: CSVDQRDRVEAFF
v_gene: TRBV7-9; abundance: many; d_gene: TRBD2; j_gene: TRBJ2-1; CDR3nt: TGTGCCAGCAGCCTCCTAGCGGGGCCAGACAATGAGCAGTTCTTC; CDR3aa: CASSLLAGPDNEQFF
v_gene: TRBV13; abundance: many; d_gene: TRBD2; j_gene: TRBJ2-1; CDR3nt: TGTGCCAGCAGCGTAGGACTAGCGGGAGGCAATGAGCAGTTCTTC; CDR3aa: CASSVGLAGGNEQFF